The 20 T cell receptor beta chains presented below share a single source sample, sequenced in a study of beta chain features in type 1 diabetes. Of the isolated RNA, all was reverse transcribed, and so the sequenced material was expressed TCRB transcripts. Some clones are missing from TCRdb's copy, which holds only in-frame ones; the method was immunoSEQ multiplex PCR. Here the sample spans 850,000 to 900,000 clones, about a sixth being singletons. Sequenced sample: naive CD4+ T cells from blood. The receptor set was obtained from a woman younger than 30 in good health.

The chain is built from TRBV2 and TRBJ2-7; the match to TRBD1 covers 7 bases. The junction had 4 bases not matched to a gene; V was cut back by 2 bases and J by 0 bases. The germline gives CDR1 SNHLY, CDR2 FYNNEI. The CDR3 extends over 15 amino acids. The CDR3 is CASSESPGGSYEQYF. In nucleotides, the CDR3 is TGTGCCAGCAGTGAATCACCAGGGGGCTCCTACGAGCAGTACTTC.

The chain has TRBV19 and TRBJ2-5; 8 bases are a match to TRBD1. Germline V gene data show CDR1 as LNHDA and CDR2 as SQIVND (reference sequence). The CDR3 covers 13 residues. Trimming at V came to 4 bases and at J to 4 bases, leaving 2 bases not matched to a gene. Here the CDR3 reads CASSSRGPETQYF. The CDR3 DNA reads TGTGCCAGTAGTAGCAGGGGGCCAGAGACCCAGTACTTC.

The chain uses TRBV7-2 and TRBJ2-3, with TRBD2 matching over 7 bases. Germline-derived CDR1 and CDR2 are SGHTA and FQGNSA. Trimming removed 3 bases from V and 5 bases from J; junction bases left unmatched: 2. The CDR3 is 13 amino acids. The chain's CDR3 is CASSLTGGDTQYF. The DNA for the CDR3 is TGTGCCAGCAGCTTGACGGGGGGAGATACGCAGTATTTT.

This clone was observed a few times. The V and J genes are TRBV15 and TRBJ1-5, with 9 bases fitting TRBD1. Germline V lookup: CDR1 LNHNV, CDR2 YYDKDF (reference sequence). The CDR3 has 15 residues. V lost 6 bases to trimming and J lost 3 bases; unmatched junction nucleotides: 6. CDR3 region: CATRGDRAYNQPQHF. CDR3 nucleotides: TGTGCCACCAGGGGGGACAGGGCCTACAATCAGCCCCAGCATTTT.

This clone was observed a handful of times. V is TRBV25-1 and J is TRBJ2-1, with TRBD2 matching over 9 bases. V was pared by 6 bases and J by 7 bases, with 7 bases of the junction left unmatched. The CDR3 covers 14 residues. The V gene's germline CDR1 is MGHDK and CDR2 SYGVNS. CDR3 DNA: TGTGCCAGCAGGCAAGCGGGAGGTGTTAATGAGCAGTTCTTC. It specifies CASRQAGGVNEQFF.

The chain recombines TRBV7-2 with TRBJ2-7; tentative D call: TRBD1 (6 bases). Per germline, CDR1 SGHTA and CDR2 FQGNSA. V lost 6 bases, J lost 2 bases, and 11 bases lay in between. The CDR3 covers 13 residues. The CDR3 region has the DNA TGTGCCAGCAGGAGTGCAGGGGCCTACGAGCAGTACTTC. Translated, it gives CASRSAGAYEQYF.

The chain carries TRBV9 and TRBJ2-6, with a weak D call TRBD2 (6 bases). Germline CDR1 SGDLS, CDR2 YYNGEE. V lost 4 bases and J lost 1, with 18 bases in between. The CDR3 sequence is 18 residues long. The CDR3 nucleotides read TGTGCCAGCAGCCCGTCCGGGGGTGTAGGGTCTGGGGCCAACGTCCTGACTTTC. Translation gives CASSPSGGVGSGANVLTF. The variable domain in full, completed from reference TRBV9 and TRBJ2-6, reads DSGVTQTPKHLITATGQRVTLRCSPRSGDLSVYWYQQSLDQGLQFLIQYYNGEERAKGNILERFSAQQFPDLHSELNLSSLELGDSALYFCASSPSGGVGSGANVLTFGAGSRLTVL.

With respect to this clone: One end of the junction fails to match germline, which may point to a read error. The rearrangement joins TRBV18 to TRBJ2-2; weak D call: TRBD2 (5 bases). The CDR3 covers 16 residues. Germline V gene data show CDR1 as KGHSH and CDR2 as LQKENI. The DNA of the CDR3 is TGTGCCAGCTCACCGTATACTAGAGACTCCACCCGGGAGCTGTTTTTT. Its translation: CASSPYTRDSTRELFF.

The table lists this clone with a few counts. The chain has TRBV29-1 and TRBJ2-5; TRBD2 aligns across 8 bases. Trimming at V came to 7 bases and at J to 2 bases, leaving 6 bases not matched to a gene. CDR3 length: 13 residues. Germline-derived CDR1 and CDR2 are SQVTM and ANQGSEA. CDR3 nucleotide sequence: TGCAGCGCAAGCGGGAGCTGGCAAGAGACCCAGTACTTC. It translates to CSASGSWQETQYF. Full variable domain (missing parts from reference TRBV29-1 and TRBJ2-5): SAVISQKPSRDICQRGTSLTIQCQVDSQVTMMFWYRQQPGQSLTLIATANQGSEATYESGFVIDKFPISRPNLTFSTLTVSNMSPEDSSIYLCSASGSWQETQYFGPGTRLLVL.

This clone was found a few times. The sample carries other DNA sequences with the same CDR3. CDR3 residues: CSVVGRMNTEAFF. Here the CDR3 DNA reads TGCAGCGTTGTAGGCAGAATGAACACTGAAGCTTTCTTT. J is TRBJ1-1 and V is TRBV29-1; D remains unclear. Germline CDR1 and CDR2: SQVTM and ANQGSEA. V was cut by 4 bases and J by 0 bases, with 9 bases left in between. The CDR3 has 13 residues.

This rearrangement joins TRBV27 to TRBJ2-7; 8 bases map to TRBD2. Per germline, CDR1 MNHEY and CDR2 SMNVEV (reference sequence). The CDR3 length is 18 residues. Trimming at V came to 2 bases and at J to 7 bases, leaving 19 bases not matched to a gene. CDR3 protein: CASSLGVAGRAPGGEQYF. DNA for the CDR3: TGTGCCAGCAGTTTAGGAGTAGCGGGGAGGGCGCCGGGCGGGGAGCAGTACTTC.

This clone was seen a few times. CDR3 sequence (DNA): TGCGCCAGCAGCCTCCTCGGGACAGGGTGGGATACGCAGTATTTT. Its translation is CASSLLGTGWDTQYF. The chain combines TRBV5-1 with TRBJ2-3, with TRBD1 matching 9 bases. CDR1 and CDR2 (germline): SGHRS, YFSETQ. This CDR3 is 15 amino acids long. V lost 4 bases to trimming and J lost 6 bases; unmatched junction nucleotides: 9.

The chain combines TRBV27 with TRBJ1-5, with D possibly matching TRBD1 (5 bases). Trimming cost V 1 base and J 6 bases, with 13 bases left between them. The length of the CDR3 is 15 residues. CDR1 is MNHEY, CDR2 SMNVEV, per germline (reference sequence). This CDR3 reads CASSLFGGTVQPQHF. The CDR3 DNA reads TGTGCCAGCAGTTTATTTGGGGGGACGGTTCAGCCCCAGCATTTT.

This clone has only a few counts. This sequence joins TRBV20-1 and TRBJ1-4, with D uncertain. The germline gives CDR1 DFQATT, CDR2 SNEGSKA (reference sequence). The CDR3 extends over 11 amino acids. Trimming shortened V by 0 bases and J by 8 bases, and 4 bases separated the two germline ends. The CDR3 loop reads CSARDREKLFF. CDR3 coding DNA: TGCAGTGCTAGAGATCGCGAAAAACTGTTTTTT.

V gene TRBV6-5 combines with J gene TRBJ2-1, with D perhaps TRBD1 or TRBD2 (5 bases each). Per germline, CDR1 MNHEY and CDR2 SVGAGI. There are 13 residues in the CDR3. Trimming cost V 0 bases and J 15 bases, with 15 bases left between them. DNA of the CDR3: TGTGCCAGCAGTTACTCAGGTTGGGACCAAATGTTCTTC. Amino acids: CASSYSGWDQMFF.

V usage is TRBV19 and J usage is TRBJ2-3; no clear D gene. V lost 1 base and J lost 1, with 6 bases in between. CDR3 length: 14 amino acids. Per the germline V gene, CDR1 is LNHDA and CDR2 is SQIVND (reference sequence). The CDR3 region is CASSIATGTDTQYF. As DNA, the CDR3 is TGTGCCAGTAGTATAGCCACAGGCACAGATACGCAGTATTTT.

In DNA, the CDR3 is TGTGCCAGCTCACCACTCCCTTTAAGCGGGTCCTACAATGAGCAGTTCTTC. Amino acid sequence: CASSPLPLSGSYNEQFF. J is TRBJ2-1 and V is TRBV18; maybe TRBD2 (6 bases). CDR3 length: 17 amino acids. The germline gives CDR1 KGHSH, CDR2 LQKENI. V gave up 1 base and J gave up 1 base, with 14 bases separating them.

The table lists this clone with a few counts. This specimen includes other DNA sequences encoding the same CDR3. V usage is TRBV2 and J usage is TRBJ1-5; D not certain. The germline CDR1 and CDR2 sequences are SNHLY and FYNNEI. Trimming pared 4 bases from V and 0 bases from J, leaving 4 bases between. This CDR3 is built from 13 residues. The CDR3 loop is CASSGDSNQPQHF. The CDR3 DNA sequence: TGTGCCAGCAGTGGAGATAGCAATCAGCCCCAGCATTTT.

The CDR3 DNA sequence: TGTGCCAGCTCACCACAAAGCTCCTACAATGAGCAGTTCTTC. Its protein product is CASSPQSSYNEQFF. The J gene is TRBJ2-1, the V gene TRBV18; D is unclear. CDR1 and CDR2 from the germline V gene are KGHSH and LQKENI. The CDR3 is 14 amino acids. V was trimmed by 1 base and J by 0 bases, leaving 4 bases between them.

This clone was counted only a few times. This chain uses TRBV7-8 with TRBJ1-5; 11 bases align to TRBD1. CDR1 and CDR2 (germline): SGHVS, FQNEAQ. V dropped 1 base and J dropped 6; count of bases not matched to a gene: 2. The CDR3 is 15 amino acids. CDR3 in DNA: TGTGCCAGCAGCTTAGGGACAGGGGGCAGTCAGCCCCAGCATTTT. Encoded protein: CASSLGTGGSQPQHF.